Listed below are T cell receptor beta chains from one sample, sequenced in a study of T cells in Graves' hyperthyroidism and ophthalmopathy. TCRdb reprocessed the multiplex PCR reads via MiXCR and lists one record per CDR3 protein. The sample consists of around 500,000 distinct CDR3 sequences, 16% of them appearing once. Input material: blood. Source of these receptors: a woman aged 25 to 39 with Graves' ophthalmopathy. Both conserved end residues are part of each CDR3. The D gene is left open where the match is weak. For some rows the clone size is stated as once, few or many, or as a class when expanded; others skip it.

CASSRFPAQLNTGELFF,TGTGCCAGCAGTCGATTCCCAGCTCAGCTCAACACCGGGGAGCTGTTTTTT,TRBV6-1,few,NA,TRBJ2-2
CASSWTAVGQFF,TGTGCCAGCAGCTGGACGGCCGTAGGGCAGTTCTTC,TRBV5-6,few,NA,TRBJ2-1
CASTLSGGTGLFFTGELFF,TGTGCCAGCACCTTAAGCGGTGGGACAGGGCTTTTTTTCACCGGGGAGCTGTTTTTT,TRBV6-1,NA,TRBD1,TRBJ2-2
CASSAILGEGAPYEQYF,TGTGCCAGCAGCGCTATTCTCGGAGAGGGGGCCCCTTACGAGCAGTACTTC,TRBV3-1,many,TRBD1,TRBJ2-7
CATGQGTNTEAFF,TGTGCCACCGGACAGGGGACGAACACTGAAGCTTTCTTT,TRBV10-3,few,TRBD1,TRBJ1-1
CSAGGQGRYEQYF,TGCAGTGCTGGGGGACAGGGCCGCTACGAGCAGTACTTC,TRBV20-1,many,TRBD1,TRBJ2-7
CSVGTSYEQYF,TGCAGCGTTGGCACTTCCTACGAGCAGTACTTC,TRBV29-1,few,NA,TRBJ2-7
CASSLNGGGQPQHF,TGTGCCAGCAGCTTGAACGGGGGAGGTCAGCCCCAGCATTTT,TRBV5-6,few,NA,TRBJ1-5
CATSRGYGVAEETQYF,TGTGCCACCAGCAGAGGCTATGGGGTGGCCGAAGAGACCCAGTACTTC,TRBV15,few,NA,TRBJ2-5
CASSPPGEVRGYTF,TGTGCCAGCAGTCCTCCTGGGGAGGTTCGCGGCTACACCTTC,TRBV12-3/TRBV12-4,many,NA,TRBJ1-2
CASSLTTTQETQYF,TGTGCCAGCAGCCTGACGACTACACAAGAGACCCAGTACTTC,TRBV7-2,many,NA,TRBJ2-5
CSVRPVDEKLFF,TGCAGCGTGCGCCCCGTGGATGAAAAACTGTTTTTT,TRBV29-1,few,NA,TRBJ1-4
CASSPGGGDEQYF,TGTGCCAGCAGCCCGGGGGGCGGCGACGAGCAGTACTTC,TRBV3-1,many,NA,TRBJ2-7
CASSYLVAALNYGYTF,TGTGCCAGCAGTTATCTGGTGGCGGCGCTAAACTATGGCTACACCTTC,TRBV6-5,once,NA,TRBJ1-2
CASSVVTDTQYF,TGTGCCAGCAGTGTAGTCACAGATACGCAGTATTTT,TRBV2,many,NA,TRBJ2-3
CASSEGTDSPLHF,TGTGCCAGCAGCGAAGGGACAGATTCACCCCTCCACTTT,TRBV12-3/TRBV12-4,few,TRBD1,TRBJ1-6
CASSLVTSGEQFF,TGTGCCAGCAGCTTAGTTACTAGCGGTGAGCAGTTCTTC,TRBV7-2,NA,TRBD2,TRBJ2-1
CTSSLTGVGWDEQFF,TGTACCAGCAGCTTAACTGGTGTAGGGTGGGATGAGCAGTTCTTC,TRBV7-9,many,NA,TRBJ2-1
CASSEEGRMDIAEAFF,TGTGCCAGCAGTGAAGAAGGCCGCATGGACATAGCCGAAGCTTTCTTT,TRBV2,many,NA,TRBJ1-1
CASSGQNTDTQYF,TGTGCCAGCAGTGGACAGAACACAGATACGCAGTATTTT,TRBV27,NA,NA,TRBJ2-3
CASSPTKGTDTQYF,TGCGCCAGCAGCCCCACTAAAGGCACAGATACGCAGTATTTT,TRBV4-3,many,NA,TRBJ2-3
CSAGLLAGPNTGELFF,TGCAGTGCTGGACTACTAGCGGGACCGAACACCGGGGAGCTGTTTTTT,TRBV20-1,NA,TRBD2,TRBJ2-2
CASSQPETYEQYF,TGTGCCAGCAGCCAACCCGAAACCTACGAGCAGTACTTC,TRBV4-2,few,NA,TRBJ2-7